These 23 T cell receptor beta chains were sequenced from one sample in a study of CD8+CD57+ T cells in acquired aplastic anemia. Template material for TCR beta VDJ and CDR3 profiling consisted of genomic DNA. TCRdb re-analysed the reads in MiXCR, keeping a single row per CDR3 protein. The sample consists of around 400,000 distinct CDR3 sequences, just under 70% of them appearing once. The material sequenced was sorted CD4+, CD8+, or CD8+CD57+ T cells (not recorded which) from PBMCs. Source of these receptors: a human donor in good health, serving as a control.

Note on this clonotype: The junction departs from germline at one end; a sequencing error may be responsible. The J gene is TRBJ1-2, the V gene TRBV7-3; the D gene is possibly TRBD1 (6 bases). Germline values: CDR1 SGHTA, CDR2 FQGTGA. The CDR3 runs to 15 residues. The chain's CDR3 is CASSVGRGGTGGFTF. DNA for the CDR3: TGTGCCAGCAGCGTAGGTAGAGGGGGAACCGGTGGCTTCACCTTC.

The table lists this clonotype with a few counts. The chain carries TRBV19 and TRBJ1-5; TRBD1 might be the D (5 bases). This CDR3 has 14 residues. The ends were cut back, 8 bases at V and 0 bases at J, with 11 bases in the middle. Germline CDR1 LNHDA, CDR2 SQIVND (reference sequence). CDR3 sequence: CASQPTASNQPQHF. The DNA for the CDR3 is TGTGCCAGTCAACCGACAGCTAGCAATCAGCCCCAGCATTTT.

Many counts were recorded for this clonotype. The rearrangement links TRBV2 to TRBJ1-5; the D is unclear. V lost 4 bases to trimming and J lost 3 bases, with 7 bases between them. The CDR3 extends over 13 amino acids. The germline V gene encodes CDR1 SNHLY and CDR2 FYNNEI. The CDR3: CASSAQDNQPQHF. The CDR3, as DNA: TGTGCCAGCAGTGCCCAAGACAATCAGCCCCAGCATTTT.

This chain links TRBV7-2 with TRBJ1-2; TRBD1 agrees at 7 bases. The CDR3 spans 13 residues. The germline gives CDR1 SGHTA, CDR2 FQGNSA. V lost 11 bases and J lost 3; bases outside the gene matches: 9. The DNA for the CDR3 is TGTGCCCCGGGACAGCGCCTCTACTATGGCTACACCTTC. Amino acids: CAPGQRLYYGYTF. Full variable domain (outside the CDR3, taken from reference TRBV7-2 and TRBJ1-2): GAGVSQSPSNKVTEKGKDVELRCDPISGHTALYWYRQSLGQGLEFLIYFQGNSAPDKSGLPSDRFSAERTGGSVSTLTIQRTQQEDSAVYLCAPGQRLYYGYTFGSGTRLTVV.

The V call is TRBV20-1, the J call TRBJ2-1; unclear D gene. Looked up from germline, CDR1 is DFQATT and CDR2 is SNEGSKA (reference sequence). This CDR3 has 14 residues. Trimming took off 5 bases at V and 8 bases at J, with 19 bases between the two ends. CDR3 coding DNA: TGCAGTGCTGCCCCCCAGCACGGGTCCCATGAGCAGTTCTTC. This gives the protein CSAAPQHGSHEQFF.

Many counts were recorded for this clonotype. The chain has TRBV19 and TRBJ1-6; D is undetermined. Germline V gene lookup returns CDR1 LNHDA and CDR2 SQIVND (reference sequence). V dropped 4 bases and J dropped 0 bases, with 13 bases sitting between them. This CDR3 has 17 residues. DNA of the CDR3: TGTGCCAGTAGTACGCTTGGAACGAGCTCCTATAATTCACCCCTCCACTTT. The encoded protein is CASSTLGTSSYNSPLHF.

The rearrangement uses TRBV15 and TRBJ1-2; the D gene is possibly TRBD1 (5 bases). Germline CDR1 LNHNV, CDR2 YYDKDF (reference sequence). The CDR3 runs to 14 residues. V dropped 3 bases and J dropped 4 bases, with 12 bases sitting between them. The CDR3 nucleotides read TGTGCCACCAGCAGTGCAGGGTTTAGCTATGGCTACACCTTC. Its protein is CATSSAGFSYGYTF.

Comment on this clonotype: One end of the junction fails to match germline, which may point to a read error. This chain links TRBV5-1 with TRBJ2-5; 7 bases are shared with TRBD2. CDR3 length: 16 amino acids. Germline assignment: CDR1 SGHRS and CDR2 YFSETQ. CDR3: CASSLGGAGRQETQYF. The DNA for the CDR3 is TGTGCCAGCAGCTTGGGAGGAGCGGGGCGCCAAGAGACCCAGTACTTC.

In DNA form, the CDR3 reads TGTGCCAGCAGCTTGGCGACAGGGGAGTATGGCTACACCTTC. Protein sequence: CASSLATGEYGYTF. V gene TRBV11-2 combines with J gene TRBJ1-2; 8 bases are a match to TRBD1. Germline CDR1 and CDR2: SGHAT and FQNNGV. The CDR3 length is 14 residues. The J segment lost 5 bases and the V segment lost 3 bases, leaving 5 bases of the junction unmatched.

Comments on this clonotype: Mismatch with germline at one junction end may stem from a read error. This chain links TRBV7-2 with TRBJ2-7, with TRBD2 as a possible D gene (5 bases). Germline V gives CDR1 SGHTA, CDR2 FQGNSA. This CDR3 spans 11 amino acids. The CDR3, as DNA: TGTGCCAGCATTGGATATTACAAGGAGGACTTC. Its protein is CASIGYYKEDF.

The chain combines TRBV5-8 with TRBJ1-4, with D hard to call. The germline V and J ends were trimmed by 3 bases and 5 bases, with 8 bases remaining between them. Germline V lookup: CDR1 SGHTS, CDR2 YDEGEE. The CDR3 sequence is 13 residues long. The DNA of the CDR3 is TGTGCCAGCAGCTCCGTAAGCAATGAAAAACTGTTTTTT. Its translation is CASSSVSNEKLFF.

A remark on this clonotype: No DNA is shown, since the ends of the CDR3 on it are uncertain; the CDR3 is the one TCRdb lists. CDR3 residues: CASSVGTGANEKHTF. V and J are TRBV9 and TRBJ1-2; the table's TRBD1 call for D was not verified on the DNA. 15 amino acids form the CDR3, both terminal residues included. CDR1 and CDR2 (germline): SGDLS, YYNGEE.

A remark on this clonotype: This may be a read error: a much more frequent sequence differs by one nucleotide. The gene calls are TRBV7-2 and TRBJ2-2; 7 nucleotides agree with TRBD2. Per germline, CDR1 SGHTA and CDR2 FQGNSA. The CDR3 runs 13 residues. For the CDR3, the DNA is TGCGCCAGCAGCTTGGGGGGGTCCGGGGAGCTGTCTTTT. Encoded protein: CASSLGGSGELSF.

Comment on this clonotype: This could be a read error, since a much larger clone is one nucleotide away. The rearrangement joins TRBV10-2 to TRBJ1-1; D is ambiguous. From germline, CDR1 is WSHSY and CDR2 SAAADI. The CDR3 is 12 residues long. CDR3 amino acids: CASGESRREAFF. Written as DNA, the CDR3 is TGCGCCAGCGGTGAGTCGAGGAGAGAAGCTTTCTTT.

As for this clonotype: The missing conserved phenylalanine or tryptophan at the end of this CDR3 makes a read error likely. No DNA is shown, since the ends of the CDR3 on it are uncertain; the CDR3 is the one TCRdb lists. The chain couples TRBV7-3 to TRBJ2-5; the table gives TRBD2 as D, unverified against the DNA. The CDR3 has 13 residues if both end residues are counted. Germline V gene data show CDR1 as SGHTA and CDR2 as FQGTGA. The CDR3 reads CASSLGPAAYEQY.

This clonotype was recorded at least ten times. This chain links TRBV6-2 or TRBV6-3 with TRBJ1-6, with 9 bases aligning to TRBD1. Trimming removed 5 bases from V and 9 bases from J; junction bases left unmatched: 8. Germline CDR1 reads MNHEY; CDR2 reads SVGEGT. This CDR3 comprises 15 residues. In nucleotides, the CDR3 is TGTGCCAGCAGTCTAACAGGGGGCTGGGGTTCACCCCTCCACTTT. Its translation is CASSLTGGWGSPLHF.

This chain joins TRBV2 and TRBJ1-4, with D hard to call. Near its end, the DNA agrees better with TRBJ2-3, so the J call may be wrong. The germline V gene encodes CDR1 SNHLY and CDR2 FYNNEI. CDR3 length: 13 residues. For the CDR3, the DNA is TGTGCCAGAAGGCCAGGCGGCGCTGATACGCAGTATTTT. Translating it yields CARRPGGADTQYF.

Of note for this clonotype: An end of the junction differs from the germline gene, which may be a read error. The V and J genes are TRBV19 and TRBJ1-3; D might be TRBD1 (5 bases). Per germline, CDR1 LNHDA and CDR2 SQIVND (reference sequence). The CDR3 covers 17 residues. The CDR3 is CASSWTTIRDFGDTIYF. In DNA form, the CDR3 reads TGTGCCAGCAGCTGGACAACTATAAGGGACTTTGGAGACACCATATATTTT.

Turning to this clonotype: It is unclear where the CDR3 begins or ends on the DNA, so no DNA is shown, and the CDR3 is as TCRdb lists it. The CDR3: CASSSLTEHEQYFYF. The V and J genes are TRBV7-6 and TRBJ2-7; the table's D call TRBD1 went unverified against the DNA. The germline gives CDR1 SGHVS, CDR2 FNYEAQ. The CDR3 length is 15 residues, termini included.

In DNA, the CDR3 is TGCAGTGCTAGAGACTGGAGGGATAGTTATGGCTACACCTTC. It yields the protein CSARDWRDSYGYTF. The chain uses TRBV20-1 and TRBJ1-2; the D is unclear. CDR1 is DFQATT and CDR2 is SNEGSKA in the germline V gene (reference sequence). The CDR3 sequence is 14 residues long. V was trimmed by 0 bases and J by 5 bases, leaving 13 bases between them.

Of note for this clonotype: No DNA is shown, since the ends of the CDR3 on it are uncertain; the CDR3 is the one TCRdb lists. This rearrangement joins TRBV7-8 to TRBJ1-2; the DNA was not compared with TRBD1, the D call given in the table. The CDR3 length is 17 residues, termini included. Germline V gene sequence: CDR1 SGHVS, CDR2 FQNEAQ. The CDR3 loop reads CASSPDGDTEAFFGYTF.

As regards this clonotype: Because it lacks the conserved phenylalanine or tryptophan at the end, this CDR3 is likely a read error. V is TRBV7-2 and J is TRBJ1-2; D is undetermined. The CDR3 runs 14 residues. V was cut by 2 bases and J by 4 bases, with 11 bases left in between. Germline CDR1 is SGHTA and CDR2 is FQGNSA. The chain's CDR3 is CASSLYGHSYGYTS. CDR3 bases: TGTGCCAGCAGCTTATATGGCCACAGCTATGGCTACACCTCC.

This clonotype appeared many times. The V gene is TRBV29-1, the J gene TRBJ2-5, with 7 bases lining up with TRBD1. Unmatched junction bases numbered 10, after V lost 6 bases and J lost 3 bases. The germline V gene encodes CDR1 SQVTM and CDR2 ANQGSEA. The CDR3 spans 14 residues. This CDR3 reads CSVPPGGGKETQYF. The CDR3 nucleotides read TGCAGCGTACCACCAGGGGGTGGGAAAGAGACCCAGTACTTC.